These 10 T cell receptor beta chains originate from one sample sequenced in a study of T cell responses to AZD1222 COVID-19 vaccine. TCRdb's table, derived via immunoSEQ multiplex PCR, lists solely in-frame clones and lacks some. Of 100,000 to 150,000 clones in the sample, 92% were seen once. This specimen was peripheral blood, taken on day 0 of AZD1222 vaccination. The receptors were gathered from an adult in good health.

This clone came up a few times. V is TRBV6-4 and J is TRBJ1-1; D is unresolved. The CDR3 contains 13 residues. Trimming took off 4 bases at V and 1 base at J, with 7 bases between the two ends. Germline V gene lookup returns CDR1 MRHNA and CDR2 SNTAGT. The CDR3 spells CASSVAENTEAFF. CDR3 nucleotides: TGTGCCAGCAGTGTCGCCGAGAACACTGAAGCTTTCTTT.

The chain employs TRBV27 and TRBJ1-6; D remains ambiguous. V lost 2 bases and J lost 8, with 19 bases in between. Germline loops: CDR1 MNHEY, CDR2 SMNVEV (reference sequence). The CDR3 runs to 17 residues. CDR3 sequence reads: CASSLGQVGNGDSPLHF. The CDR3 nucleotides are TGTGCCAGCAGTTTAGGTCAAGTAGGGAACGGTGATTCACCCCTCCACTTT.

The V gene is TRBV19, the J gene TRBJ1-2; possible D gene TRBD1, 5 bases. This CDR3 has 13 amino acids. Per the germline V gene, CDR1 is LNHDA and CDR2 is SQIVND (reference sequence). The V end was cut by 4 bases, the J end by 1 base, with 7 bases between. The CDR3 loop is CASSTTVNYGYTF. The CDR3 DNA reads TGTGCCAGTAGTACGACAGTTAACTATGGCTACACCTTC.

The J gene is TRBJ1-1, the V gene TRBV5-1; D possibly corresponds to TRBD1 (6 bases). V lost 5 bases and J lost 5, with 13 bases in between. The CDR3 extends over 13 amino acids. The germline gives CDR1 SGHRS, CDR2 YFSETQ. CDR3 coding DNA: TGCGCCAGCAGTTTCAGGGGAGGTACTGAAGCTTTCTTT. Protein product: CASSFRGGTEAFF.

This sequence joins TRBV3-1 (or the pseudogene TRBV3-2) and TRBJ2-1; D remains ambiguous. The germline gives CDR1 LGHDT, CDR2 YNNKEL (reference sequence). V gave up 8 bases and J gave up 8 bases, with 19 bases separating them. The CDR3 spans 14 residues. The DNA of the CDR3 is TGTGCCAGCCGCGATGCTGTCTCCACCCATGAGCAGTTCTTC. Residues: CASRDAVSTHEQFF.

V and J are TRBV5-1 and TRBJ2-3; no firm D call. The CDR3 has 15 residues. Trimming took 0 bases from V and 2 from J, leaving 10 bases between them. CDR1 and CDR2 (germline): SGHRS, YFSETQ. CDR3 region: CASSLAGIYTDTQYF. The CDR3, as DNA: TGCGCCAGCAGCTTGGCTGGAATTTACACAGATACGCAGTATTTT.

This chain joins TRBV11-2 and TRBJ2-7; no reliable D call. The CDR3 sequence is 13 residues long. The V end lost 10 bases, the J end lost 2 bases, and 15 bases lay between the germline ends. Germline V gene sequence: CDR1 SGHAT, CDR2 FQNNGV. Written as DNA, the CDR3 is TGTGCCACCCGAACGGGCCGGACCTACGAGCAGTACTTC. It is translated as CATRTGRTYEQYF.

The V call is TRBV9, the J call TRBJ2-1, with TRBD2 as a possible D gene (6 bases). This CDR3 contains 15 residues. V gave up 3 bases and J gave up 7 bases, with 17 bases separating them. Germline CDR1 and CDR2: SGDLS and YYNGEE. CDR3 nucleotide sequence: TGTGCCAGCAGCGCTAGTGGAGGGCCGGTGAATGAGCAGTTCTTC. Residues: CASSASGGPVNEQFF.

V and J are TRBV7-8 and TRBJ1-1; D not certain. Germline V CDR1 and CDR2: SGHVS, FQNEAQ. The V end was cut by 5 bases, the J end by 1 base, with 11 bases between. The CDR3 spans 14 residues. The CDR3 DNA reads TGTGCCAGCAGCCCTGCATCCACGAACACTGAAGCTTTCTTT. Residues: CASSPASTNTEAFF.

This clone was seen just once. The chain joins TRBV24-1 to TRBJ1-3; D is unclear. V gave up 3 bases and J gave up 0 bases, with 14 bases separating them. The V gene's germline CDR1 is KGHDR and CDR2 SFDVKD. The CDR3 has 17 residues. The CDR3 loop reads CATSDNGLAFSGNTIYF. Here the CDR3 DNA reads TGTGCCACCAGTGATAACGGGCTGGCTTTCTCTGGAAACACCATATATTTT.